This entry lists 2 T cell receptor beta chains sequenced from one sample in a study of Graves' ophthalmopathy and Graves' hyperthyroidism. Amplified material comprised TCR beta CDR3 regions derived from RNA transcripts. First-round RT-PCR employed HTBI primers, with a second-round multiplex PCR after it. TCRdb ran MiXCR on the multiplex PCR reads and lists one entry per CDR3 protein. The sample shows over a million distinct CDR3 sequences, less than 45% of them seen only once. What was sequenced was peripheral blood or thyroid tissue (not recorded which). The receptors here all came from an adult man with Graves' hyperthyroidism.

This clonotype was recorded many times. The gene calls are TRBV9 and TRBJ2-5, with D perhaps being TRBD1 or TRBD2 (6 bases each). CDR1 and CDR2 from the germline V gene are SGDLS and YYNGEE. The CDR3 spans 14 residues. Trimming removed 4 bases at V and 9 bases at J, with 19 bases between. The CDR3 loop reads CASSSAGGEGSQYF. The CDR3 coding sequence is TGTGCCAGCAGCTCGGCCGGGGGCGAAGGGTCCCAGTACTTC.

The rearrangement links TRBV29-1 to TRBJ2-7; 9 bases are a match to TRBD1. CDR1 is SQVTM, CDR2 ANQGSEA, per germline. Unmatched junction bases numbered 8, after V lost 5 bases and J lost 6 bases. The CDR3 is 13 amino acids. The CDR3 region has the DNA TGCAGCGTTTTAGGGACAGGGATTACCGAGCAGTACTTC. Translating it yields CSVLGTGITEQYF.